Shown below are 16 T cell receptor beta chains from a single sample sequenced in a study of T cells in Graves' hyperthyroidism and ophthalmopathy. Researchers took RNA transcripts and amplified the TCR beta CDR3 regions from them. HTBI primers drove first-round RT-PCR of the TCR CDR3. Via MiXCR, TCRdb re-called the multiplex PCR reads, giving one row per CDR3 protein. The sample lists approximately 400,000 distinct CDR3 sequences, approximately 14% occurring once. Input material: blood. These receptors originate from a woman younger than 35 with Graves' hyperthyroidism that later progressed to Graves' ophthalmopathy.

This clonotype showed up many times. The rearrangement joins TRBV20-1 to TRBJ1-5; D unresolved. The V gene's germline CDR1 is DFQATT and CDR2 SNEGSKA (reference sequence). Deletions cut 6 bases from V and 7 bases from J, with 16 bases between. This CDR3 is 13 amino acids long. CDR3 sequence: CSAFDRAGQPQHF. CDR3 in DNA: TGCAGTGCCTTCGACCGGGCGGGGCAGCCCCAGCATTTT.

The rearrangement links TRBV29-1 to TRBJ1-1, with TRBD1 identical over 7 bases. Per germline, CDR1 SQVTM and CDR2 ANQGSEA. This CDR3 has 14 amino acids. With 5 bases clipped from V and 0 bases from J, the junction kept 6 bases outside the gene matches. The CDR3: CSVLPRGLNTEAFF. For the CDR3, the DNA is TGCAGCGTTCTCCCCAGGGGGTTGAACACTGAAGCTTTCTTT.

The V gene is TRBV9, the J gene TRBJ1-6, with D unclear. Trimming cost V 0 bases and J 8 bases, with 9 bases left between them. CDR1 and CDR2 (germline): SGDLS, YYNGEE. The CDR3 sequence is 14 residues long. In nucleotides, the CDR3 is TGTGCCAGCAGCGTAGGTCCCCAGGATTCACCCCTCCACTTT. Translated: CASSVGPQDSPLHF.

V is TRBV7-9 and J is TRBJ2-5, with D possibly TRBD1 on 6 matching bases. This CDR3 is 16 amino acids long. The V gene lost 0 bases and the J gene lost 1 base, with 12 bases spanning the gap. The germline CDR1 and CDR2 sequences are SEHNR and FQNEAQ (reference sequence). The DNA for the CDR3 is TGTGCCAGCAGCTTAGCCGGACAGCGGCCCCAAGAGACCCAGTACTTC. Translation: CASSLAGQRPQETQYF.

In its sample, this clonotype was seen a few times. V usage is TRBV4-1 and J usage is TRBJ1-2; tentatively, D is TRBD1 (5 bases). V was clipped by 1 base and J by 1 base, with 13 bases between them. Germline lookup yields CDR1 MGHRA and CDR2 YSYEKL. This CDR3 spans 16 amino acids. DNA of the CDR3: TGCGCCAGCAGCCAAGTCCCGGGGACGGATAACTATGGCTACACCTTC. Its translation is CASSQVPGTDNYGYTF.

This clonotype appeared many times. CDR3 coding DNA: TGTGCCAGCAGTTTATCGATTACCCATTCACCCCTCCACTTT. Protein: CASSLSITHSPLHF. J is TRBJ1-6 and V is TRBV28, with D unclear. CDR1 MDHEN and CDR2 SYDVKM come from the germline V gene. The CDR3 covers 14 residues. Trimming took 1 base from V and 8 from J, leaving 9 bases between them. Filled out from reference TRBV28 and TRBJ1-6, the complete variable domain reads DVKVTQSSRYLVKRTGEKVFLECVQDMDHENMFWYRQDPGLGLRLIYFSYDVKMKEKGDIPEGYSVSREKKERFSLILESASTNQTSMYLCASSLSITHSPLHFGNGTRLTVT.

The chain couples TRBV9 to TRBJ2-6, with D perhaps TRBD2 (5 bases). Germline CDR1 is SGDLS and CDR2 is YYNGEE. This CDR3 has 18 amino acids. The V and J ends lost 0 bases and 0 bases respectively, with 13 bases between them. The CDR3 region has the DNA TGTGCCAGCAGCGTAGTTGGCGGGCGCTCCTCTGGGGCCAACGTCCTGACTTTC. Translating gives CASSVVGGRSSGANVLTF.

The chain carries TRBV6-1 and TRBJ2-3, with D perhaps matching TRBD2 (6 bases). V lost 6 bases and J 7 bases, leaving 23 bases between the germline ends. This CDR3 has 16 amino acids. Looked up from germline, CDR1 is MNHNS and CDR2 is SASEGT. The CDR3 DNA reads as TGTGCCAGCAGCCTGAACCGGGACTTAACCTCCCATACGCAGTATTTT. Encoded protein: CASSLNRDLTSHTQYF.

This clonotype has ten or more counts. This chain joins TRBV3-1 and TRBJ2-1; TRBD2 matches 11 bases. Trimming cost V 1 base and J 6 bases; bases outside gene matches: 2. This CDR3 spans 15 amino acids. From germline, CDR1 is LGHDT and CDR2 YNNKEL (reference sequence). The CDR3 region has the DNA TGTGCCAGCAGCCAAGTTCTAGCGGGAGGCAATGAGCAGTTCTTC. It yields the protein CASSQVLAGGNEQFF.

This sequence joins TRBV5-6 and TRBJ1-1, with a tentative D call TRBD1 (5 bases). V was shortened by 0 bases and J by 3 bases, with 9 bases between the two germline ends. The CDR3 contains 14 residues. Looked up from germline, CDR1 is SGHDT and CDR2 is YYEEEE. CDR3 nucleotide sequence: TGTGCCAGCAGCTTGGTACAGGTGGACACTGAAGCTTTCTTT. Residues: CASSLVQVDTEAFF.

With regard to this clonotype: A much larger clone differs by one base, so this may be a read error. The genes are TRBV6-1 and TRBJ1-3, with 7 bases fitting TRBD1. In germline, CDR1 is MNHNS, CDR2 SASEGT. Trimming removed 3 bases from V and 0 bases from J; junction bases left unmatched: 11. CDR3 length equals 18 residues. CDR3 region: CASSEQGDRRLSGNTIYF. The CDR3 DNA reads TGTGCCAGCAGTGAGCAGGGGGACAGAAGACTCTCTGGAAACACCATATATTTT.

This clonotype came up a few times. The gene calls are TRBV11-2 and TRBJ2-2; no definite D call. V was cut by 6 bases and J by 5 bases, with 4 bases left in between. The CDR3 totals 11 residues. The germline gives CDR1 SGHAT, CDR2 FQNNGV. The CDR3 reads CASRETGELFF. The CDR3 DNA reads TGTGCCAGCAGAGAGACCGGGGAGCTGTTTTTT.

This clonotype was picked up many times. CDR3 DNA: TGTGCCAGCAGCTTAGTTGCGGGATTGAGGTACAATGAGCAGTTCTTC. Residues: CASSLVAGLRYNEQFF. The genes are TRBV7-2 and TRBJ2-1, with D possibly being TRBD2 (6 bases). Trimming removed 1 base from V and 4 bases from J, with 14 bases in between. Germline V gives CDR1 SGHTA, CDR2 FQGNSA. The CDR3 contains 16 residues.

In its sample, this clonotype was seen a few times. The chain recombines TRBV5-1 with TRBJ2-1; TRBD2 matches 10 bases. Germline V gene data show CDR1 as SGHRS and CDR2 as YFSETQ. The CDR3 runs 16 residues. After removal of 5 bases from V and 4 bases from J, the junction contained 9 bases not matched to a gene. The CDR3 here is CASRPTGTSAYNEQFF. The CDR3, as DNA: TGCGCCAGCAGGCCAACCGGGACTAGCGCTTACAATGAGCAGTTCTTC. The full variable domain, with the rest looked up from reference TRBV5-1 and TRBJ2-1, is KAGVTQTPRYLIKTRGQQVTLSCSPISGHRSVSWYQQTPGQGLQFLFEYFSETQRNKGNFPGRFSGRQFSNSRSEMNVSTLELGDSALYLCASRPTGTSAYNEQFFGPGTRLTVL.

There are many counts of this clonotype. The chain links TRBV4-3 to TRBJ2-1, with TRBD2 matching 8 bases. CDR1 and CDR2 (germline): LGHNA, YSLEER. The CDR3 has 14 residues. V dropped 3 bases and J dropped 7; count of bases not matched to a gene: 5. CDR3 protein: CASSHDPGGNEQFF. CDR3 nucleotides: TGCGCCAGCAGCCACGATCCGGGGGGGAATGAGCAGTTCTTC.

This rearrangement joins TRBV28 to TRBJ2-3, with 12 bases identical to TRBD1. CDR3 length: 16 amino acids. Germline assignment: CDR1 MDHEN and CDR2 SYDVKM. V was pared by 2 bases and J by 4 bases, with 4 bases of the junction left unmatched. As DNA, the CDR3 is TGTGCCAGCAGTTTAGGGACAGGGGGCGGGTCAGATACGCAGTATTTT. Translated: CASSLGTGGGSDTQYF.